These 6 T cell receptor beta chains share one sample of origin, sequenced in a study of CD8+ T cells in alopecia areata. Extraction and reverse transcription of RNA yielded cDNA as the sequencing template. Some clones are missing from TCRdb's copy, which holds only in-frame ones; the method was immunoSEQ multiplex PCR. The table lists 70,000 to 95,000 clones, around 54% of them singletons, with around 5% in the top ten. The specimen was NKG2D-high CD8+ T cells sorted from blood. These receptors all stem from a human donor with alopecia areata.

V and J are TRBV4-1 and TRBJ2-5; TRBD2 might be the D (5 bases). In germline, CDR1 is MGHRA, CDR2 YSYEKL. CDR3 length: 13 residues. V dropped 4 bases and J dropped 5 bases, with 11 bases sitting between them. In DNA, the CDR3 is TGCGCCAGCAGCCCATGGACGGGGGAGACCCAGTACTTC. Amino acid sequence: CASSPWTGETQYF.

The CDR3 reads CASSLDHLSYEQYF. The DNA of the CDR3 is TGTGCCAGCAGCTTAGATCACCTCTCCTACGAGCAGTACTTC. The chain employs TRBV11-2 and TRBJ2-7; D is undetermined. Germline V gives CDR1 SGHAT, CDR2 FQNNGV. The V end lost 0 bases, the J end lost 0 bases, and 6 bases lay between the germline ends. CDR3 length: 14 amino acids.

The rearrangement uses TRBV6-5 and TRBJ2-3; 9 positions agree with TRBD2. With V trimmed by 2 bases and J by 2 bases, 5 bases remained unmatched. The CDR3 totals 16 residues. Per the germline V gene, CDR1 is MNHEY and CDR2 is SVGAGI. The CDR3 region has the DNA TGTGCCAGCAGTTACGGAGCGGGAGGTGACACAGATACGCAGTATTTT. Its protein product is CASSYGAGGDTDTQYF.

The chain links TRBV28 to TRBJ2-7; D unclear. The CDR3 length is 13 residues. V was shortened by 8 bases and J by 6 bases, with 17 bases between the two germline ends. Germline lookup yields CDR1 MDHEN and CDR2 SYDVKM. This CDR3 is CASDTSAAPEQYF. Written as DNA, the CDR3 is TGTGCCAGCGACACTTCTGCGGCCCCCGAGCAGTACTTC.

This clone was found once. V usage is TRBV6-5 and J usage is TRBJ2-5; 7 bases map to TRBD1. The CDR3 runs 16 residues. Germline V lookup: CDR1 MNHEY, CDR2 SVGAGI. V shed 0 bases and J 3 bases; nucleotides not matched to a gene: 7. The CDR3 nucleotides read TGTGCCAGCAGTTACTCCGCTGACAGGGTTGAAGAGACCCAGTACTTC. It yields the protein CASSYSADRVEETQYF.

The chain couples TRBV28 to TRBJ2-7; no clear D. Germline values: CDR1 MDHEN, CDR2 SYDVKM. Between the trimmed V and J ends, which lost 6 bases and 2 bases, there was a span of 11 bases. The CDR3 length is 13 residues. The CDR3: CASSDLSPYEQYF. CDR3 bases: TGTGCCAGCAGCGACTTGAGTCCCTACGAGCAGTACTTC.